This TCR beta chain was sequenced for a study of CD8+ T cells in alopecia areata. Treatment given: oral pan-JAK inhibitor, 5-10 mg twice daily. Once RNA had been extracted, it was reverse transcribed into cDNA to act as the sequencing template. Measured with immunoSEQ multiplex PCR; TCRdb has only the in-frame clones, and not every one. This sample yields 75,000 to 85,000 clones, of which 60% to 70% are seen a single time; around a quarter belongs to the top ten. Regarding this clone: Its target is not known.

This CDR3 has 11 amino acids. Trimming pared 3 bases from V and 13 bases from J, leaving 10 bases between. CDR1 LNHDA and CDR2 SQIVND come from the germline V gene (reference sequence). Study results and limitations: Greater clonality was observed in lesional scalp samples, especially alopecia totalis/universalis, versus normal scalp. There was only one nonresponder, so it was unclear how baseline CD8+ expansion relates to response.

The clonotype originates from a human donor with alopecia areata. This sample comprised CD8+ T cells sorted from blood, obtained at week 24, from a patient treated with tofacitinib. The chain combines TRBV19 with TRBJ2-1; D unclear. The CDR3: CASSMVDLQFF. The CDR3 DNA is TGTGCCAGTAGTATGGTAGATCTTCAGTTCTTC.